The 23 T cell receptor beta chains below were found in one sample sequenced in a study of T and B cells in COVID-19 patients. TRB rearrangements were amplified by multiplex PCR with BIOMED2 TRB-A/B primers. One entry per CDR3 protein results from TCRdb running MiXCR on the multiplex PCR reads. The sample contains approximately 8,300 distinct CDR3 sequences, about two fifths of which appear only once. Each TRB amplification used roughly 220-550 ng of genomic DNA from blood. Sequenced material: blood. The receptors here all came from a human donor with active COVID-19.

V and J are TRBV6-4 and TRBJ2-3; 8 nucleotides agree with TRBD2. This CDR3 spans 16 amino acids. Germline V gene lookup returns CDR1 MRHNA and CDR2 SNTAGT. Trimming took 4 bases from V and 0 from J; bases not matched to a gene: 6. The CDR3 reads CASSALAGSSTDTQYF. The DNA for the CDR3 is TGTGCCAGCAGTGCCCTAGCGGGTAGTAGCACAGATACGCAGTATTTT.

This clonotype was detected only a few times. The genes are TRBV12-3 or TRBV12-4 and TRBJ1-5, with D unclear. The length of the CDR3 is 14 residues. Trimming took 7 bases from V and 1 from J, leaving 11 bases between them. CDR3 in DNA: TGTGCCAGCACCCCTTCCGCCAGCAATCAGCCCCAGCATTTT. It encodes CASTPSASNQPQHF.

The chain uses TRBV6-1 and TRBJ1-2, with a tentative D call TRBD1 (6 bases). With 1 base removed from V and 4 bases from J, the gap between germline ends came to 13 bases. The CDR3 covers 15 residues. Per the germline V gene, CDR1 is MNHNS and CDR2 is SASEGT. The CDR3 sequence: CASSEGQGISYGYTF. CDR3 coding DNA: TGTGCCAGCAGTGAAGGGCAGGGGATTAGCTATGGCTACACCTTC.

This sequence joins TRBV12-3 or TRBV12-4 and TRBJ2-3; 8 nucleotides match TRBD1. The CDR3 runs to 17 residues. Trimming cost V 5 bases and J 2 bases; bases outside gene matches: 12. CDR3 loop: CASSTGTGGRNTDTQYF. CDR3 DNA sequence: TGTGCCAGCAGTACCGGGACAGGTGGGAGAAACACAGATACGCAGTATTTT.

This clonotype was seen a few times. This CDR3 reads CASSYFGAGMNEQYF. The CDR3 DNA is TGTGCCAGCAGTTACTTCGGAGCGGGGATGAACGAGCAGTACTTC. The chain couples TRBV6-2 or TRBV6-3 to TRBJ2-7, with 7 bases lining up with TRBD2. CDR3 length equals 15 residues. Germline CDR1 is MNHEY and CDR2 is SVGEGT. Trimming removed 1 base from V and 5 bases from J; junction bases left unmatched: 8.

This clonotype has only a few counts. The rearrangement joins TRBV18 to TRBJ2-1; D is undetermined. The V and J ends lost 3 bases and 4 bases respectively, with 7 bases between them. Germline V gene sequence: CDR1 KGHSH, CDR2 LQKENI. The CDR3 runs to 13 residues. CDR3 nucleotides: TGTGCCAGCTCACCCCCGGATTACAATGAGCAGTTCTTC. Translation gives CASSPPDYNEQFF.

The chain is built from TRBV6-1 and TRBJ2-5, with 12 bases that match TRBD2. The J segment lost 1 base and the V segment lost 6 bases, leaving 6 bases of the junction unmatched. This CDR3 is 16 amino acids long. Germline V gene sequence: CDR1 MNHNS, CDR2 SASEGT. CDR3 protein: CASSQGLAGSQETQYF. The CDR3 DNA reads TGTGCCAGCAGCCAAGGACTAGCGGGGAGCCAAGAGACCCAGTACTTC.

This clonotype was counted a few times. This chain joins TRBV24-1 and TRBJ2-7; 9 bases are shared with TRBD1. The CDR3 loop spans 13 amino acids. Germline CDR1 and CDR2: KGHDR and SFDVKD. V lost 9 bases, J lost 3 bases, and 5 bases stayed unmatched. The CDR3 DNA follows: TGTGCCACCGCCTCGGGACAGGGCTACGAGCAGTACTTC. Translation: CATASGQGYEQYF.

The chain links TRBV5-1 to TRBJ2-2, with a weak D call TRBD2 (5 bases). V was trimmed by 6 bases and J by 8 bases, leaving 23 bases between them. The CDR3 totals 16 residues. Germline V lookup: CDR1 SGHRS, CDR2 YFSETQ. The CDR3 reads CASTITAIPEGGELFF. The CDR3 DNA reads TGCGCCAGCACCATAACAGCAATCCCTGAGGGAGGGGAGCTGTTTTTT.

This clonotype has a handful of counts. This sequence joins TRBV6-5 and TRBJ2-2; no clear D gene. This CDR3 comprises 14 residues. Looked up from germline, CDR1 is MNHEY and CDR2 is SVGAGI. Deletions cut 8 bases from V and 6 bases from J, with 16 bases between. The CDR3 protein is CASGSAFISGELFF. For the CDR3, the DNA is TGTGCCAGCGGCTCGGCATTTATTTCCGGGGAGCTGTTTTTT.

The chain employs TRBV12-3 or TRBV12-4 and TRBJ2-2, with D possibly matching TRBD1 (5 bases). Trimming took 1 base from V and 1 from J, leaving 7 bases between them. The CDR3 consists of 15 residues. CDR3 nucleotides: TGTGCCAGCAGTTTAGGGGGCAGGAACACCGGGGAGCTGTTTTTT. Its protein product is CASSLGGRNTGELFF.

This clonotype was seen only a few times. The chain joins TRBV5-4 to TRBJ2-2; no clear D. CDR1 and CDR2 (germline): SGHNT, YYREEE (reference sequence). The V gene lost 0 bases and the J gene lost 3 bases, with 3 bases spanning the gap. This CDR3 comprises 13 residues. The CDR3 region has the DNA TGTGCCAGCAGCTTGGAAGACACCGGGGAGCTGTTTTTT. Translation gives CASSLEDTGELFF.

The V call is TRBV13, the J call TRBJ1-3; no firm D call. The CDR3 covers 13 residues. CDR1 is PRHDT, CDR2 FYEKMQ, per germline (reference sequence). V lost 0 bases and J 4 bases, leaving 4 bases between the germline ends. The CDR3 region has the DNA TGTGCCAGCAGCTTAGGACTCGGAAACACCATATATTTT. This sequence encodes CASSLGLGNTIYF.

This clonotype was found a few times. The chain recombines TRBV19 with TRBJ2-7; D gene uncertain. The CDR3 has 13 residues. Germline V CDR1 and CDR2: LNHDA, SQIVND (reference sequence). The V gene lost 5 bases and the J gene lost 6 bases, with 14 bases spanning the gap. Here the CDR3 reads CASSVQRAGEQYF. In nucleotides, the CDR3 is TGTGCCAGTAGTGTCCAGAGAGCAGGCGAGCAGTACTTC.

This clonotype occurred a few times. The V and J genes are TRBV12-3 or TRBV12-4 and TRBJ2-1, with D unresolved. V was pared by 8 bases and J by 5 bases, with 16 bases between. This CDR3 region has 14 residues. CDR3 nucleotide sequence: TGTGCCAGCGGTCGGACCAGCAACGACAATGAGCAGTTCTTC. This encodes CASGRTSNDNEQFF.

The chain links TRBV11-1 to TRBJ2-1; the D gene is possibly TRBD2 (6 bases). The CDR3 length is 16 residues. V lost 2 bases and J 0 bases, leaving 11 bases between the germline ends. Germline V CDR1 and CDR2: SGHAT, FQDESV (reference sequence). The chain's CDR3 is CASSLPGTPSYNEQFF. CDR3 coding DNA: TGTGCCAGCAGCTTACCTGGGACTCCCTCCTACAATGAGCAGTTCTTC.

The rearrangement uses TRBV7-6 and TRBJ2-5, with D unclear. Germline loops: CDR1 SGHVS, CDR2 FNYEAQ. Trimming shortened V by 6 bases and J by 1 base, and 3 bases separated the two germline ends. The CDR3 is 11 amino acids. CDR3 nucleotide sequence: TGTGCCAGCAGGCGCCAAGAGACCCAGTACTTC. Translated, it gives CASRRQETQYF.

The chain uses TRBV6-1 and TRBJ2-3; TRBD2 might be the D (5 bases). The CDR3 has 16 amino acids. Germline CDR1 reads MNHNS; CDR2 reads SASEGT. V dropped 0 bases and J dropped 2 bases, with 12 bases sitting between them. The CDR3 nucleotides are TGTGCCAGCAGTGAAGCGCTAATAGCGCCCACAGATACGCAGTATTTT. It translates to CASSEALIAPTDTQYF.

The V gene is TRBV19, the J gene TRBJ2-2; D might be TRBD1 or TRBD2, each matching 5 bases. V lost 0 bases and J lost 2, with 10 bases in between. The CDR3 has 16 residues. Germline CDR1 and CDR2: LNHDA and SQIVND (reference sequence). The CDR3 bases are TGTGCCAGTAGTATAGATCGGGGCAGCAACACCGGGGAGCTGTTTTTT. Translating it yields CASSIDRGSNTGELFF.

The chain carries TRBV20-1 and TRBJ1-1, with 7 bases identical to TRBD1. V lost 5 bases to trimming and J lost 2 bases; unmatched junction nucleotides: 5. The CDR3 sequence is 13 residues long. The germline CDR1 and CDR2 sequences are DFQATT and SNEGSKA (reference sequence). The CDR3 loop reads CSALDRLNTEAFF. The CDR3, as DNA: TGCAGTGCTCTGGACAGGCTAAACACTGAAGCTTTCTTT.

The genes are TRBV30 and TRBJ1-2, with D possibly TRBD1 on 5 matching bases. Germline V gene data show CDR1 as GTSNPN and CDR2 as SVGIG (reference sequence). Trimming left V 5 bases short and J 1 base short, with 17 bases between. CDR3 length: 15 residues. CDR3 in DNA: TGTGCCTGGGAGCCTCAGGGCAGAGATAACTATGGCTACACCTTC. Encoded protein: CAWEPQGRDNYGYTF.

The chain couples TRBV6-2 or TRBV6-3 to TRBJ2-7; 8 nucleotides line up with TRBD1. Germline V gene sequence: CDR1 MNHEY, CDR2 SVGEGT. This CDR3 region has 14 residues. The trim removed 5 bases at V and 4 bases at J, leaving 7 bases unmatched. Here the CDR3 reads CASSTRDRRYEQYF. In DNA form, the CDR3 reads TGTGCCAGCAGTACCCGGGACAGGAGATACGAGCAGTACTTC.

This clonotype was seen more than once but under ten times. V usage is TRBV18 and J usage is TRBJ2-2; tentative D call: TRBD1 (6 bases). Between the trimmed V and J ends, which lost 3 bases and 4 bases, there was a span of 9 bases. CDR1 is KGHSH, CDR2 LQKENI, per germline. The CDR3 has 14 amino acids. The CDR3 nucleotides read TGTGCCAGCTCACCCGGACAGACCACCGGGGAGCTGTTTTTT. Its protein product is CASSPGQTTGELFF.